This passage covers 29 T cell receptor beta chains from one sample sequenced in a study of blood T cell repertoires in COVID-19. Sequenced by immunoSEQ multiplex PCR; TCRdb stores in-frame clones only, minus some. The table lists some 200,000 clones, roughly 90% of them singletons. Sample: PBMCs or T cells enriched from blood (not recorded which). The receptor set was obtained from a woman under 40 who had recovered from COVID-19.

The chain joins TRBV19 to TRBJ1-2, with D perhaps TRBD1 (6 bases). Germline CDR1 is LNHDA and CDR2 is SQIVND (reference sequence). The V end lost 3 bases, the J end lost 4 bases, and 12 bases lay between the germline ends. This CDR3 is built from 14 residues. The CDR3 sequence is CASSITGRGYGYTF. CDR3 coding DNA: TGTGCCAGTAGTATTACAGGCAGGGGCTATGGCTACACCTTC.

This clone came up once. CDR3 DNA sequence: TGTGCCAGCAGCTTTGTTGGCGGGGGACCCACCGGGGAGCTGTTTTTT. Protein sequence: CASSFVGGGPTGELFF. The J gene is TRBJ2-2, the V gene TRBV5-5; 7 bases agree with TRBD2. The trim removed 2 bases at V and 4 bases at J, leaving 8 bases unmatched. The CDR3 is 16 residues long. Germline V gene lookup returns CDR1 SGHKS and CDR2 YYEKEE (reference sequence).

This clone was seen only a few times. The gene calls are TRBV4-2 and TRBJ1-3, with D unclear. Trimming removed 4 bases from V and 2 bases from J, with 15 bases in between. CDR3 length: 16 amino acids. The germline V gene encodes CDR1 LGHNA and CDR2 YNFKEQ. The CDR3 sequence: CASSRAYGDAGNTIYF. The DNA of the CDR3 is TGTGCCAGCAGCCGGGCCTACGGGGATGCTGGAAACACCATATATTTT.

Concerning this clone itself: Other DNA sequences in the sample encode the same CDR3. V gene TRBV5-4 combines with J gene TRBJ1-5; D gene ambiguous. The CDR3 is 13 residues long. The V gene's germline CDR1 is SGHNT and CDR2 YYREEE (reference sequence). Trimming removed 0 bases at V and 6 bases at J, with 7 bases between. The chain's CDR3 is CASSLAGGQPQHF. The CDR3 nucleotides are TGTGCCAGCAGCTTGGCGGGAGGTCAGCCCCAGCATTTT.

This chain connects TRBV7-8 to TRBJ1-1, with 8 nucleotides matching TRBD1. The CDR3 has 16 residues. The germline CDR1 and CDR2 sequences are SGHVS and FQNEAQ. The V gene end was trimmed by 6 bases and the J gene end by 2 bases; junction bases not matched to a gene: 11. CDR3 sequence reads: CASRDRGSGRNTEAFF. The CDR3 nucleotides read TGTGCCAGCAGAGACAGGGGCTCAGGTCGAAACACTGAAGCTTTCTTT.

The V and J genes are TRBV7-9 and TRBJ2-3, with D uncertain. The ends were cut back, 5 bases at V and 2 bases at J, with 17 bases in the middle. The CDR3 is made up of 16 amino acids. Per germline, CDR1 SEHNR and CDR2 FQNEAQ (reference sequence). In DNA, the CDR3 is TGTGCCAGCAGCCCCCCGTACACAATCCCCACAGATACGCAGTATTTT. Translated: CASSPPYTIPTDTQYF.

This clone was detected a few times. V usage is TRBV5-6 and J usage is TRBJ1-1, with D tentatively TRBD1 (5 bases). Germline V gene sequence: CDR1 SGHDT, CDR2 YYEEEE. The CDR3 covers 14 residues. Trimming took off 3 bases at V and 1 base at J, with 10 bases between the two ends. The CDR3 nucleotides are TGTGCCAGCAGCTCAAGGGGAAAGAACACTGAAGCTTTCTTT. The encoded protein is CASSSRGKNTEAFF.

The rearrangement uses TRBV5-1 and TRBJ1-2; 7 bases line up with TRBD1. From germline, CDR1 is SGHRS and CDR2 YFSETQ. J was trimmed by 0 bases and V by 2 bases; bases with no gene match: 4. The length of the CDR3 is 15 residues. DNA of the CDR3: TGCGCCAGCAGCTTTGACAGGGAGACTAACTATGGCTACACCTTC. This translates into CASSFDRETNYGYTF.

This sequence joins TRBV24-1 and TRBJ2-5, with D unresolved. The CDR3 loop spans 13 amino acids. In germline, CDR1 is KGHDR, CDR2 SFDVKD. Trimming removed 3 bases from V and 0 bases from J, with 4 bases in between. The CDR3 nucleotides are TGTGCCACCAGTGATCCAAACCAAGAGACCCAGTACTTC. Amino acid sequence: CATSDPNQETQYF.

This chain joins TRBV19 and TRBJ2-1; 9 nucleotides match TRBD2. The V gene's germline CDR1 is LNHDA and CDR2 SQIVND (reference sequence). CDR3 length: 15 residues. J gave up 0 bases and V 5 bases, and 2 bases lay outside the gene matches. The CDR3 sequence: CASSLAGSSYNEQFF. The CDR3 DNA reads TGTGCCAGTAGTCTAGCGGGGAGCTCCTACAATGAGCAGTTCTTC.

V is TRBV27 and J is TRBJ1-2; 8 positions agree with TRBD1. Germline CDR1 and CDR2: MNHEY and SMNVEV (reference sequence). V dropped 7 bases and J dropped 4; count of bases not matched to a gene: 14. The CDR3 runs to 16 residues. CDR3 bases: TGTGCCAGCACACCAAAAAACTCAGGGGGCCGCTATGGCTACACCTTC. As protein: CASTPKNSGGRYGYTF.

The chain links TRBV12-5 to TRBJ2-3; TRBD2 is a possible D gene (7 bases). The CDR3 consists of 15 residues. The germline V gene has CDR1 LGHNT and CDR2 FRNRAP. The germline V and J ends were trimmed by 2 bases and 6 bases, with 15 bases remaining between them. The CDR3 nucleotides read TGTGCTAGTGGTTTGAATCGGGGGGCCTTGGATACGCAGTATTTT. It codes for CASGLNRGALDTQYF.

This chain links TRBV2 with TRBJ2-7; 7 bases are a match to TRBD2. J gave up 2 bases and V 6 bases, and 1 base lay outside the gene matches. Germline CDR1 is SNHLY and CDR2 is FYNNEI. The CDR3 extends over 12 amino acids. CDR3 sequence: CASSRGAYEQYF. The DNA of the CDR3 is TGTGCCAGCAGCCGGGGGGCCTACGAGCAGTACTTC. The full variable domain, its missing parts supplied by reference TRBV2 and TRBJ2-7, is EPEVTQTPSHQVTQMGQEVILRCVPISNHLYFYWYRQILGQKVEFLVSFYNNEISEKSEIFDDQFSVERPDGSNFTLKIRSTKLEDSAMYFCASSRGAYEQYFGPGTRLTVT.

This clone was counted once. The genes are TRBV14 and TRBJ1-1; no firm D call. Between the trimmed V and J ends, which lost 4 bases and 0 bases, there was a span of 12 bases. Germline CDR1 reads SGHDN; CDR2 reads FVKESK. The CDR3 covers 15 residues. The CDR3 is CASSLWRDVNTEAFF. The CDR3 DNA follows: TGTGCCAGCAGCCTTTGGCGGGATGTGAACACTGAAGCTTTCTTT.

Note on this clone: This same CDR3 is encoded by further DNA sequences in the sample. The CDR3 DNA is TGTGCCAGCAGCCTAAGACAGGGCACAGATACGCAGTATTTT. It is translated as CASSLRQGTDTQYF. This chain joins TRBV7-9 and TRBJ2-3; D possibly corresponds to TRBD1 (6 bases). Germline V gene sequence: CDR1 SEHNR, CDR2 FQNEAQ (reference sequence). This CDR3 contains 14 residues. V lost 5 bases and J 1 base, leaving 10 bases between the germline ends.

This clone was picked up one time. The chain carries TRBV5-1 and TRBJ1-1; 7 bases line up with TRBD1. The CDR3 has 17 amino acids. The junction had 15 bases not matched to a gene; V was cut back by 4 bases and J by 3 bases. Germline CDR1 and CDR2: SGHRS and YFSETQ. As DNA, the CDR3 is TGCGCCAGCAGCCCGGGGGGGACAGAAGGAAGGGACACTGAAGCTTTCTTT. Amino acid sequence: CASSPGGTEGRDTEAFF.

The rearrangement links TRBV12-3 or TRBV12-4 to TRBJ2-7; possibly TRBD1 for D (6 bases). The V gene lost 9 bases and the J gene lost 6 bases, with 12 bases spanning the gap. This CDR3 has 11 amino acids. For the CDR3, the DNA is TGTGCCAGTCAGGGCAGGGGCGAGCAGTACTTC. Its protein product is CASQGRGEQYF.

The V and J genes are TRBV3-1 (or the pseudogene TRBV3-2) and TRBJ2-5, with 12 bases matching TRBD2. Germline V gene lookup returns CDR1 LGHDT and CDR2 YNNKEL (reference sequence). With 0 bases clipped from V and 3 bases from J, the junction kept 5 bases outside the gene matches. There are 17 residues in the CDR3. The CDR3 spells CASSQDKGLAGKETQYF. The CDR3 DNA is TGTGCCAGCAGCCAAGACAAAGGACTAGCGGGGAAAGAGACCCAGTACTTC.

The chain joins TRBV18 to TRBJ1-5; D is possibly TRBD1 (6 bases). V dropped 2 bases and J dropped 5 bases, with 10 bases sitting between them. Germline CDR1 and CDR2: KGHSH and LQKENI. The CDR3 spans 14 residues. DNA for the CDR3: TGTGCCAGCTCACCAGAGGGGGGGTATCAGCCCCAGCATTTT. Translating gives CASSPEGGYQPQHF.

This clone was observed a single time. The chain employs TRBV9 and TRBJ2-2; D might be TRBD2 (6 bases). The CDR3 totals 13 residues. V shed 6 bases and J shed 5 bases, with 11 bases lying between them. The germline V gene encodes CDR1 SGDLS and CDR2 YYNGEE. The CDR3 nucleotides are TGTGCCAGCACCCTCCGGGGGACCGGGGAGCTGTTTTTT. This translates into CASTLRGTGELFF.

V is TRBV7-2 and J is TRBJ1-2; 9 bases match TRBD1. CDR3 length: 15 residues. Germline CDR1 is SGHTA and CDR2 is FQGNSA. J gave up 7 bases and V 3 bases, and 9 bases lay outside the gene matches. The CDR3 loop is CASSFAGTGIGGYTF. CDR3 coding DNA: TGTGCCAGCAGCTTTGCCGGGACAGGGATTGGTGGCTACACCTTC.

The chain is built from TRBV10-2 and TRBJ2-3; 7 bases match TRBD2. The CDR3 consists of 17 residues. CDR1 and CDR2 (germline): WSHSY, SAAADI. The J segment lost 4 bases and the V segment lost 3 bases, leaving 13 bases of the junction unmatched. The CDR3 sequence: CASSEPGGYVVSDTQYF. The CDR3 DNA sequence: TGCGCCAGCAGTGAACCGGGAGGTTATGTAGTTTCAGATACGCAGTATTTT.

V and J are TRBV11-2 and TRBJ2-5; 7 nucleotides line up with TRBD1. Losses at the gene ends were 5 bases for V and 4 bases for J; bases not matched to a gene: 7. Germline CDR1 is SGHAT and CDR2 is FQNNGV. The CDR3 has 14 amino acids. The CDR3 bases are TGTGCCAGCAGCCCACAGGGGTTAGGAGAGACCCAGTACTTC. This codes for CASSPQGLGETQYF.

This clone was observed a single time. The genes are TRBV27 and TRBJ1-2, with TRBD1 matching 7 bases. After removal of 5 bases from V and 3 bases from J, the junction contained 9 bases not matched to a gene. CDR3 size: 15 residues. Germline V gene sequence: CDR1 MNHEY, CDR2 SMNVEV (reference sequence). CDR3 sequence (DNA): TGTGCCAGCAGTCCCTATGGGGGACAGTACTATGGCTACACCTTC. It codes for CASSPYGGQYYGYTF.

The V gene is TRBV7-9, the J gene TRBJ1-3; a weak D match, TRBD1 (6 bases). Germline V gene lookup returns CDR1 SEHNR and CDR2 FQNEAQ (reference sequence). The germline V and J ends were trimmed by 4 bases and 1 base, with 20 bases remaining between them. This CDR3 is built from 18 residues. The CDR3 DNA reads as TGTGCCAGCAGCTACCATCGGGACACCGGAATTTCTGGAAACACCATATATTTT. Translated: CASSYHRDTGISGNTIYF.

With regard to this clone: This same CDR3 is encoded by further DNA sequences in the sample. The genes are TRBV27 and TRBJ1-2; 7 bases map to TRBD1. The germline V gene has CDR1 MNHEY and CDR2 SMNVEV (reference sequence). The CDR3 runs 13 residues. V lost 3 bases, J lost 6 bases, and 4 bases stayed unmatched. In DNA form, the CDR3 reads TGTGCCAGCAGTTTTTCAGGGGGAGATGGCTACACCTTC. Its protein product is CASSFSGGDGYTF.

This clone has a handful of counts. The V and J genes are TRBV24-1 and TRBJ2-1; 10 nucleotides match TRBD2. V lost 5 bases and J lost 9; bases outside the gene matches: 6. This CDR3 spans 14 amino acids. Per germline, CDR1 KGHDR and CDR2 SFDVKD. The chain's CDR3 is CATSASGGASEQFF. The CDR3 DNA follows: TGTGCCACCAGTGCCAGCGGGGGGGCCTCTGAGCAGTTCTTC.

This chain links TRBV12-5 with TRBJ2-2; 7 positions agree with TRBD1. Trimming cost V 5 bases and J 0 bases; bases outside gene matches: 3. Germline V gene lookup returns CDR1 LGHNT and CDR2 FRNRAP. The CDR3 has 15 residues. The CDR3 sequence is CASGPGQSNTGELFF. CDR3 coding DNA: TGTGCTAGTGGTCCGGGACAGTCGAACACCGGGGAGCTGTTTTTT.

This clone has just one count. The V gene is TRBV19, the J gene TRBJ1-1; D gene uncertain. From germline, CDR1 is LNHDA and CDR2 SQIVND (reference sequence). V dropped 4 bases and J dropped 3 bases, with 18 bases sitting between them. This CDR3 region has 16 residues. This CDR3 reads CASSRILNPRDTEAFF. The DNA of the CDR3 is TGTGCCAGTAGTAGAATCTTAAACCCGCGGGACACTGAAGCTTTCTTT.